The source of this T cell receptor (beta chain) is a study of T cells in Graves' hyperthyroidism and ophthalmopathy. Study information: Peripheral blood was drawn at first diagnosis, prior to all treatment.

To note about this clonotype: Its antigen is still unknown.

TCR beta CDR3 regions were amplified from RNA transcripts. An initial round of RT-PCR targeting the TCR CDR3 relied on the HTBI primer set. TCRdb reanalysed the multiplex PCR reads using MiXCR and keeps one entry per CDR3 protein. The table has approximately 590,000 distinct CDR3 sequences, approximately 14% seen once. Graves' hyperthyroidism was deemed stable absent ophthalmopathy progression within 18 months. The study based diagnoses on clinical symptoms, serum thyroxine and TRAb, thyroid ultrasound and orbital computed tomography. CDR1 is LNHDA and CDR2 is SQIVND in the germline V gene (reference sequence). This CDR3 is built from 15 residues. J gave up 1 base and V 7 bases, and 7 bases lay outside the gene matches. General study results and limits: The majority of expanded thyroid clonotypes above 0.001 also appeared in blood.

The V call is TRBV19, the J call TRBJ1-1; TRBD1 agrees at 9 bases. Sequenced input: blood. The receptor was isolated from a woman aged 30 to 39 with Graves' hyperthyroidism. CDR3 nucleotide sequence: TGTGCCAGTAACTTACAGGGGGCGACGAACACTGAAGCTTTCTTT. Protein: CASNLQGATNTEAFF.